These 20 T cell receptor beta chains share one sample of origin, sequenced in a study of identical twins. One entry per CDR3 protein, called by TCRdb with MiXCR from the 5' RACE reads. The table has some 600,000 distinct CDR3 sequences, around 7.4% seen once. This sample also belongs to another study, concerning yellow fever vaccine responses in identical twins.

Input material: PBMCs. All receptors come from a woman between 18 and 29 years old in good health.

This clonotype was seen more than once but under ten times. The V gene is TRBV10-3, the J gene TRBJ2-1; TRBD1 matches 7 bases. CDR3 length: 14 amino acids. Germline V lookup: CDR1 ENHRY, CDR2 SYGVKD. The V gene end was trimmed by 0 bases and the J gene end by 10 bases; junction bases not matched to a gene: 6. The CDR3 protein is CAISESRQGREQFF. In DNA form, the CDR3 reads TGTGCCATCAGTGAGTCGCGACAGGGTCGCGAGCAGTTCTTC.

Only a few counts were recorded for this clonotype. In DNA, the CDR3 is TGTGCCAGCAGCGTAGCAGCGGGAGGAGAGGGTGAGCAGTTCTTC. As protein: CASSVAAGGEGEQFF. This rearrangement joins TRBV9 to TRBJ2-1, with 9 nucleotides matching TRBD2. The J segment lost 9 bases and the V segment lost 0 bases, leaving 7 bases of the junction unmatched. Germline V gene data show CDR1 as SGDLS and CDR2 as YYNGEE. The CDR3 spans 15 residues.

J is TRBJ2-5 and V is TRBV14, with a weak D call TRBD1 (5 bases). Germline assignment: CDR1 SGHDN and CDR2 FVKESK. The length of the CDR3 is 14 residues. V lost 2 bases, J lost 2 bases, and 9 bases lay in between. CDR3: CASSQMDTQETQYF. The CDR3 bases are TGTGCCAGCAGCCAAATGGACACACAAGAGACCCAGTACTTC.

This clonotype was counted between two and nine times. CDR3 in DNA: TGCAGTGCTCCCGGGACACTTTTGAACACTGAAGCTTTCTTT. This encodes CSAPGTLLNTEAFF. V is TRBV20-1 and J is TRBJ1-1; possibly TRBD1 for D (6 bases). Deletions cut 5 bases from V and 0 bases from J, with 13 bases between. The germline V gene has CDR1 DFQATT and CDR2 SNEGSKA (reference sequence). CDR3 length: 14 residues.

The V gene is TRBV7-8, the J gene TRBJ2-7; possible D gene TRBD2, 5 bases. Trimming pared 1 base from V and 4 bases from J, leaving 8 bases between. The CDR3 covers 13 residues. Germline-derived CDR1 and CDR2 are SGHVS and FQNEAQ. CDR3 nucleotide sequence: TGTGCCAGCAGCTTAGACGCGGGTTACGAGCAGTACGTC. It yields the protein CASSLDAGYEQYV.

This clonotype was counted a few times. The rearrangement links TRBV7-9 to TRBJ1-2; D perhaps matches TRBD1 (6 bases). V lost 4 bases and J 4 bases, leaving 13 bases between the germline ends. The CDR3 is 14 amino acids. The germline CDR1 and CDR2 sequences are SEHNR and FQNEAQ (reference sequence). The CDR3 DNA reads TGTGCCAGCAGCTCGCGGGACACCAGCTATGGCTACACCTTC. It is translated as CASSSRDTSYGYTF.

CDR3 in amino acids: CSVPGISTDTQYF. The CDR3 bases are TGCAGCGTTCCAGGTATTAGCACAGATACGCAGTATTTT. The rearrangement uses TRBV29-1 and TRBJ2-3; D gene uncertain. V gave up 5 bases and J gave up 0 bases, with 9 bases separating them. The CDR3 is made up of 13 amino acids. CDR1 is SQVTM, CDR2 ANQGSEA, per germline.

The sample holds many counts of this clonotype. V and J are TRBV15 and TRBJ1-1; D not resolved. Trimming shortened V by 0 bases and J by 0 bases, and 11 bases separated the two germline ends. Per germline, CDR1 LNHNV and CDR2 YYDKDF (reference sequence). The CDR3 covers 16 residues. As DNA, the CDR3 is TGTGCCACCAGCAGAGATCGGTGGGATATGAACACTGAAGCTTTCTTT. Translating it yields CATSRDRWDMNTEAFF.

This chain links TRBV27 with TRBJ2-2; no definite D call. V lost 0 bases and J lost 5, with 4 bases in between. The CDR3 has 13 amino acids. Germline loops: CDR1 MNHEY, CDR2 SMNVEV (reference sequence). The CDR3: CASSLSWTGELFF. Here the CDR3 DNA reads TGTGCCAGCAGTTTATCTTGGACCGGGGAGCTGTTTTTT.

In this sample, this clonotype turned up many times. DNA for the CDR3: TGCAGTGCTAGGCCCGACCCGGTGCAGCCCCAGCATTTT. This encodes CSARPDPVQPQHF. V and J are TRBV20-1 and TRBJ1-5, with unresolved D. V was shortened by 3 bases and J by 7 bases, with 13 bases between the two germline ends. Germline CDR1 DFQATT, CDR2 SNEGSKA (reference sequence). This CDR3 contains 13 residues.

This clonotype was seen more than once but under ten times. The CDR3, as DNA: TGTGCCAGCAGCCAAGTCCGGGGAAACACTGAAGCTTTCTTT. It yields the protein CASSQVRGNTEAFF. The gene calls are TRBV14 and TRBJ1-1; D is ambiguous. CDR1 and CDR2 from the germline V gene are SGHDN and FVKESK. With 1 base removed from V and 2 bases from J, the gap between germline ends came to 8 bases. This CDR3 has 14 residues.

This clonotype was recorded at least ten times. The chain combines TRBV12-3 or TRBV12-4 with TRBJ2-7, with 14 bases matching TRBD2. The CDR3 runs to 17 residues. Trimming removed 6 bases from V and 1 base from J; junction bases left unmatched: 8. The DNA for the CDR3 is TGTGCCAGCAGCCATGGACTAGCGGGAGGAGGTTCCTACGAGCAGTACTTC. Translation: CASSHGLAGGGSYEQYF.

This clonotype was detected a few times. The chain uses TRBV27 and TRBJ1-4, with no clear D. Germline V gives CDR1 MNHEY, CDR2 SMNVEV (reference sequence). Trimming shortened V by 0 bases and J by 5 bases, and 10 bases separated the two germline ends. CDR3 size: 15 residues. The CDR3 spells CASSLSVQENEKLFF. CDR3 nucleotide sequence: TGTGCCAGCAGTTTATCGGTTCAGGAGAATGAAAAACTGTTTTTT.

J is TRBJ2-7 and V is TRBV5-5; D gene unclear. The CDR3 loop spans 15 amino acids. V dropped 3 bases and J dropped 6 bases, with 19 bases sitting between them. Germline CDR1 SGHKS, CDR2 YYEKEE (reference sequence). The CDR3 is CASSSESRGGLEQYF. In DNA form, the CDR3 reads TGTGCCAGCAGCTCGGAGAGTCGCGGCGGCCTCGAGCAGTACTTC.

This clonotype was counted at least ten times. The rearrangement links TRBV20-1 to TRBJ1-4; tentative D call: TRBD1 (5 bases). V was shortened by 7 bases and J by 7 bases, with 13 bases between the two germline ends. The CDR3 is 12 residues long. Germline values: CDR1 DFQATT, CDR2 SNEGSKA (reference sequence). The CDR3 loop is CSGRGAGEKLFF. CDR3 nucleotides: TGCAGTGGGCGCGGGGCTGGTGAAAAACTGTTTTTT.

The genes are TRBV27 and TRBJ2-3; D is unresolved. The CDR3 is made up of 14 amino acids. V was clipped by 3 bases and J by 6 bases, with 13 bases between them. Germline CDR1 and CDR2: MNHEY and SMNVEV (reference sequence). CDR3 in amino acids: CASSFRGISDTQYF. Here the CDR3 DNA reads TGTGCCAGCAGTTTTAGAGGCATTTCGGATACGCAGTATTTT.

This clonotype has at least ten counts. V and J are TRBV29-1 and TRBJ2-3; no definite D call. Trimming cost V 8 bases and J 4 bases, with 10 bases left between them. CDR1 is SQVTM and CDR2 is ANQGSEA in the germline V gene. The CDR3 has 11 residues. In DNA, the CDR3 is TGCAGCACCCGTAGCCCAGATACGCAGTATTTT. It translates to CSTRSPDTQYF.

This clonotype showed up just a few times. This chain uses TRBV15 with TRBJ2-2; D remains unclear. With 0 bases removed from V and 9 bases from J, the gap between germline ends came to 11 bases. This CDR3 has 14 amino acids. CDR1 and CDR2 from the germline V gene are LNHNV and YYDKDF (reference sequence). The CDR3 is CATSRDLGPRELFF. CDR3 DNA sequence: TGTGCCACCAGCAGAGATTTAGGACCCCGGGAGCTGTTTTTT.

This clonotype showed up many times. The gene calls are TRBV6-2 or TRBV6-3 and TRBJ2-7; TRBD2 is a possible D gene (7 bases). Per germline, CDR1 MNHEY and CDR2 SVGEGT. This CDR3 is 14 amino acids long. V gave up 2 bases and J gave up 3 bases, with 11 bases separating them. CDR3 sequence reads: CASSYQRGGYEQYV. CDR3 DNA sequence: TGTGCCAGCAGTTACCAGAGGGGGGGCTACGAGCAGTACGTC.

Many counts were recorded for this clonotype. V and J are TRBV28 and TRBJ2-1; no clear D. Trimming removed 8 bases at V and 6 bases at J, with 8 bases between. Germline-derived CDR1 and CDR2 are MDHEN and SYDVKM. The CDR3 loop spans 11 amino acids. The CDR3 loop is CASGRRNEQFF. The CDR3 nucleotides read TGTGCCAGCGGACGCCGCAATGAGCAGTTCTTC.